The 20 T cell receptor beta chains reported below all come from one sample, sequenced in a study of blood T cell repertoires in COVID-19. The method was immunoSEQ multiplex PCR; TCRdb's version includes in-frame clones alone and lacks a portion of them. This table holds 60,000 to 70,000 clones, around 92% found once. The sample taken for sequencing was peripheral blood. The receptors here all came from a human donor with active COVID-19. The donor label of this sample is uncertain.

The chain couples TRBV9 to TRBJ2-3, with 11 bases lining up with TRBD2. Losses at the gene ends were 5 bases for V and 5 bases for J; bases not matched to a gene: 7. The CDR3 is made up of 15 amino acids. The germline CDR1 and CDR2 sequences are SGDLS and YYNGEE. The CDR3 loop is CASSKIAGGVDTQYF. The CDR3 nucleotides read TGTGCCAGCAGTAAGATAGCGGGAGGGGTAGATACGCAGTATTTT.

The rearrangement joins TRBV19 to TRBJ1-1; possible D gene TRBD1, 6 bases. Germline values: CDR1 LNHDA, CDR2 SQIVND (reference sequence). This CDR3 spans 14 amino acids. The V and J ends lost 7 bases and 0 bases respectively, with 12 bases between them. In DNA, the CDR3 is TGTGCCAGTACCGCGACAGGCCTGAACACTGAAGCTTTCTTT. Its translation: CASTATGLNTEAFF.

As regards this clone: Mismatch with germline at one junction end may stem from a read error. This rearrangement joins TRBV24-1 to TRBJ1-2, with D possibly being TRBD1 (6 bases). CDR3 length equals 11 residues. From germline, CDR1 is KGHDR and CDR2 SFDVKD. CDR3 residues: CATSENRVFFF. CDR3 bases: TGTGCCACCAGTGAGAACAGGGTATTTTTTTTC.

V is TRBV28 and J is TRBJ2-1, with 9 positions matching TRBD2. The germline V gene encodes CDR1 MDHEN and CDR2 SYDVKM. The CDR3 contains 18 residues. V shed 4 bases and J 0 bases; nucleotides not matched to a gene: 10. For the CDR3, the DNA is TGTGCCAGCAGTTCACCCGGGACTAGCTTTCGCTCCTACAATGAGCAGTTCTTC. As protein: CASSSPGTSFRSYNEQFF.

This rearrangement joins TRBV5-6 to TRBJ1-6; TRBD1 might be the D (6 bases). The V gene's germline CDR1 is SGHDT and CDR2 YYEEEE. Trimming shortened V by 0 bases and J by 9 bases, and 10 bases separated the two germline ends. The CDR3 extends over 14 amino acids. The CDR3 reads CASSLGQEPSPLHF. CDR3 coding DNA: TGTGCCAGCAGCTTGGGACAGGAACCTTCACCCCTCCACTTT.

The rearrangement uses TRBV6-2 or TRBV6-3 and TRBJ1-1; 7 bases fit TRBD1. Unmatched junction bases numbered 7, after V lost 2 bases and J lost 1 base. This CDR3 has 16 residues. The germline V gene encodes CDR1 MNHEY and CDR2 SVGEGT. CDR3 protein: CASSYPTGQQNTEAFF. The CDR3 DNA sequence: TGTGCCAGCAGTTACCCGACGGGACAGCAGAACACTGAAGCTTTCTTT.

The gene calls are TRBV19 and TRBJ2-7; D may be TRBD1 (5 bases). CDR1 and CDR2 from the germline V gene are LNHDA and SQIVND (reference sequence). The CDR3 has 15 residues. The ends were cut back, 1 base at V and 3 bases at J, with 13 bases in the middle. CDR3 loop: CASSIVWGRVYEQYF. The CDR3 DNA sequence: TGTGCCAGTAGTATAGTATGGGGCAGGGTCTACGAGCAGTACTTC.

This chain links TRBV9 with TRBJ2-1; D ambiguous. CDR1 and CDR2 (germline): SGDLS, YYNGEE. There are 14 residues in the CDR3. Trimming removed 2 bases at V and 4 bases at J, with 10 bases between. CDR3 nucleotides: TGTGCCAGCAGCGTCGGTCTCGGGTACAATGAGCAGTTCTTC. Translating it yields CASSVGLGYNEQFF.

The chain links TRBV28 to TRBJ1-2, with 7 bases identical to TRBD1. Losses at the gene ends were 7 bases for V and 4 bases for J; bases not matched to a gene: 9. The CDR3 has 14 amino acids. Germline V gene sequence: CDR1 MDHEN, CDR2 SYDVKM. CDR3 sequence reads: CASTVPGTAYGYTF. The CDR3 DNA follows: TGTGCCAGCACCGTCCCCGGGACAGCCTATGGCTACACCTTC.

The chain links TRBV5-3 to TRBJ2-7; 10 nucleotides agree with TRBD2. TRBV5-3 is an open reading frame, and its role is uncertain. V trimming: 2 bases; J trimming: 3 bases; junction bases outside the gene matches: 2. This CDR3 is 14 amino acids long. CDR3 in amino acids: CARSLLAGYYEQYF. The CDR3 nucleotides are TGTGCCAGAAGCTTACTAGCGGGATACTACGAGCAGTACTTC.

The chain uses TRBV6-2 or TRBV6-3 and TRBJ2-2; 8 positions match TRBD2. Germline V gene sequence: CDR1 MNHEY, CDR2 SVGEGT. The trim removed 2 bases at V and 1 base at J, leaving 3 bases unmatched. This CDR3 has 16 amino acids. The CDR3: CASSYMAGGNTGELFF. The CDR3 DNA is TGTGCCAGCAGTTACATGGCGGGAGGGAACACCGGGGAGCTGTTTTTT.

The CDR3 bases are TGTGCCAGCAGCCGAAGACAGGGGTTCAAGACCCTTGACGAGCAGTACTTC. Its translation is CASSRRQGFKTLDEQYF. The chain is built from TRBV3-1 (or the pseudogene TRBV3-2) and TRBJ2-7, with 8 bases identical to TRBD1. Germline V gives CDR1 LGHDT, CDR2 YNNKEL (reference sequence). CDR3 length: 17 amino acids. V dropped 4 bases and J dropped 5; count of bases not matched to a gene: 16.

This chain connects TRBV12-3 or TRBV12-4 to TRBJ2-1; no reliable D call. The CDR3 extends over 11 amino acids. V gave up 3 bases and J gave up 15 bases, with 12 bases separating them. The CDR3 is CASSFGHWRFF. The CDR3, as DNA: TGTGCCAGCAGTTTTGGGCACTGGCGGTTCTTC.

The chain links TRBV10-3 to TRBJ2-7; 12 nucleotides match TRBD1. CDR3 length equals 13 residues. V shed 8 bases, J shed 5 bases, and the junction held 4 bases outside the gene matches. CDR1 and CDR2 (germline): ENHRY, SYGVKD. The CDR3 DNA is TGTGCCATCGCGGGACAGGGGGCCGACGAGCAGTACTTC. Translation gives CAIAGQGADEQYF.

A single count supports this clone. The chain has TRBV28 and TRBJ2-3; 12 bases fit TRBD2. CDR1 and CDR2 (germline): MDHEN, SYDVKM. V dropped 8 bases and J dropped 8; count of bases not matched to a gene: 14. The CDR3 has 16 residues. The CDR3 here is CASSSPASGRAGTQYF. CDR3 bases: TGTGCCAGCTCATCCCCGGCTAGCGGGAGGGCCGGTACGCAGTATTTT.

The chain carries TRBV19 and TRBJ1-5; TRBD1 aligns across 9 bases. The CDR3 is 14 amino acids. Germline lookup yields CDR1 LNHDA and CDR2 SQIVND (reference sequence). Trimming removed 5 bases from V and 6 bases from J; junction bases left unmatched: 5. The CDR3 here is CASSARDRAQPQHF. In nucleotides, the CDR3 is TGTGCCAGTAGTGCTCGGGACAGGGCTCAGCCCCAGCATTTT.

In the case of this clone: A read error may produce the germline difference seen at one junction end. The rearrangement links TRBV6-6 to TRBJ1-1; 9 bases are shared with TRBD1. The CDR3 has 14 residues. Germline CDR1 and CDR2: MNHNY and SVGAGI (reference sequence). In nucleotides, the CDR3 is TGTGCCAGCAGTTCCGGACAGGGGAACCCTGAAGCTTTCTTT. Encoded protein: CASSSGQGNPEAFF.

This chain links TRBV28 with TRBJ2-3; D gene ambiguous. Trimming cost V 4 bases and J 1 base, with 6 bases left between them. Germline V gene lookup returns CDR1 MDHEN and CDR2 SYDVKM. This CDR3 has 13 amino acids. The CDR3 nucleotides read TGTGCCAGCAGTTCCGCAGGCACAGATACGCAGTATTTT. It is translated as CASSSAGTDTQYF.

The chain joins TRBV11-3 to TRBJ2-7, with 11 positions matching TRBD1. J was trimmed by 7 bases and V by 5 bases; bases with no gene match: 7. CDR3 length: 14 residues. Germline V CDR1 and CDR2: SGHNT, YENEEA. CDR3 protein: CASSRGQGAREQYF. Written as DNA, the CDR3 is TGTGCCAGCAGCCGAGGACAGGGGGCGAGGGAGCAGTACTTC.

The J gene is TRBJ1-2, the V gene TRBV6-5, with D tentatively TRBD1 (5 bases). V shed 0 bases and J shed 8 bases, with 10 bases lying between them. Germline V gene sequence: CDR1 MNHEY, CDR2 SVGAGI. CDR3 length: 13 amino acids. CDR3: CASSYSGEGGYTF. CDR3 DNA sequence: TGTGCCAGCAGTTACTCAGGGGAGGGCGGCTACACCTTC.